This T cell receptor (beta chain) was identified in a study of T cells in Graves' hyperthyroidism and ophthalmopathy. TCR beta CDR3 sequences were amplified from RNA transcripts. The HTBI primer set was used in a first-round RT-PCR of the TCR CDR3. TCRdb analysed the multiplex PCR reads with MiXCR anew, one entry per CDR3 protein. Of under 350,000 distinct CDR3 sequences in the sample, around 13% were seen once. In this sample, this clonotype turned up many times. Its antigen is currently unknown. Study results and caveats: Expanded thyroid clonotypes (above 0.001) were mostly also found in blood. It was a median about 6.5 months before onset that the model predicted ophthalmopathy.

V lost 6 bases, J lost 0 bases, and 27 bases lay in between. The CDR3 has 20 amino acids. Germline CDR1 is SNHLY and CDR2 is FYNNEI. The chain combines TRBV2 with TRBJ2-4; TRBD2 might be the D (5 bases). Sequencing was done on a sample of blood. The origin of this receptor is a woman aged 40 to 50 with Graves' ophthalmopathy. The CDR3 sequence: CASSPPSSGYGVKAKNIQYF. CDR3 bases: TGTGCCAGCAGCCCTCCGTCCTCGGGATATGGGGTAAAAGCCAAAAACATTCAGTACTTC.